This TCR beta chain is from a study of beta chain features in type 1 diabetes. Points from the study as a whole: When Type 1 diabetes patients were examined, their TCRB CDR3s proved moderately but significantly shorter in all four CD4+ subsets.

In regard to this clone: As yet, its antigen is unknown.

Reverse transcribing all isolated RNA meant expressed TCRB transcripts were sequenced. TCRdb's table, derived via immunoSEQ multiplex PCR, lists solely in-frame clones and lacks some. The data show 200,000 to 300,000 clones, around 21% seen once. Per germline, CDR1 SGHRS and CDR2 YFSETQ. CDR3 size: 16 residues. V was shortened by 3 bases and J by 6 bases, with 20 bases between the two germline ends. The V and J genes are TRBV5-1 and TRBJ2-3; D might be TRBD1 (6 bases). Sample: naive CD4+ T cells from blood. The TCR comes from a woman aged 40 to 50 with type 1 diabetes. The CDR3 DNA reads TGCGCCAGCAGCTCTTCGTGGCAGGGGCCTTCGGATACGCAGTATTTT. It encodes CASSSSWQGPSDTQYF.